Following are 32 T cell receptor beta chains from one sample sequenced in a study of patients and donors after allogeneic stem cell transplantation (TCRdb year 2020). Library preparation was by RT-PCR. The reads were generated on a NextSeq 550. TCRdb took the public reads, trimmed them with fastp at Q25, ran MiXCR for clone calling and kept in-frame beta chains. Identical CDR3 proteins give one entry, which carries the most common genes and DNA. The sample table lists fewer than 500,000 distinct CDR3 sequences, roughly 17% of them with a count of one. In total, the top ten clones hold around 7.9% of the sample. Sequences were obtained from blood, either unsorted or a sorted T cell fraction (not recorded which). All receptors derive from a human donor who was either an allogeneic HSCT recipient or a stem cell or donor lymphocyte infusion donor (not recorded which). It is not recorded whose cells these are; they may come from a transplant donor.

This clonotype was detected many times. As DNA, the CDR3 is TGCGCCAGCAGCCGACTAGCGGGAGCCGCAGATACGCAGTATTTT. It translates to CASSRLAGAADTQYF. V and J are TRBV5-1 and TRBJ2-3; TRBD2 matches 12 bases. CDR1 is SGHRS and CDR2 is YFSETQ in the germline V gene. The CDR3 is 15 residues long. The ends lost 4 bases at V and 4 bases at J; junction bases unmatched: 4.

The V and J genes are TRBV10-2 and TRBJ2-3; TRBD1 might be the D (6 bases). The CDR3 sequence is 13 residues long. Trimming left V 8 bases short and J 2 bases short, with 11 bases between. CDR1 and CDR2 from the germline V gene are WSHSY and SAAADI. The CDR3 loop reads CASVGTTTDTQYF. DNA for the CDR3: TGCGCCAGCGTAGGGACAACCACAGATACGCAGTATTTT.

The chain couples TRBV20-1 to TRBJ1-2; D not resolved. The V and J ends lost 0 bases and 5 bases respectively, with 4 bases between them. The germline CDR1 and CDR2 sequences are DFQATT and SNEGSKA (reference sequence). This CDR3 has 11 residues. This CDR3 reads CSAREGYGYTF. The CDR3 region has the DNA TGCAGTGCTAGAGAGGGGTATGGCTACACCTTC.

This clonotype was seen only a few times. The chain links TRBV24-1 to TRBJ1-1; D possibly corresponds to TRBD1 (5 bases). Trimming removed 4 bases at V and 8 bases at J, with 16 bases between. The CDR3 length is 14 residues. Germline CDR1 and CDR2: KGHDR and SFDVKD. CDR3 nucleotides: TGTGCCACCAGTGACACATCACGGGGGGGGGAAGCTTTCTTT. Amino acids: CATSDTSRGGEAFF.

This clonotype has only a few counts. The chain carries TRBV20-1 and TRBJ2-2, with TRBD2 identical over 9 bases. CDR1 is DFQATT and CDR2 is SNEGSKA in the germline V gene (reference sequence). CDR3 length: 16 residues. After removal of 0 bases from V and 7 bases from J, the junction contained 9 bases not matched to a gene. CDR3 DNA sequence: TGCAGTGCTAGAGATCTTGGCGGGAGGGCCGGCGGGGAGCTGTTTTTT. It yields the protein CSARDLGGRAGGELFF.

This clonotype was seen many times. The chain carries TRBV12-3 or TRBV12-4 and TRBJ1-2; the match to TRBD1 covers 7 bases. The CDR3 has 15 amino acids. After removal of 2 bases from V and 4 bases from J, the junction contained 7 bases not matched to a gene. The CDR3 sequence is CASSLIQGITYGYTF. DNA for the CDR3: TGTGCCAGCAGTTTAATACAGGGGATTACCTATGGCTACACCTTC.

The chain uses TRBV27 and TRBJ1-2; D is undetermined. The CDR3 has 13 residues. The germline gives CDR1 MNHEY, CDR2 SMNVEV (reference sequence). V lost 3 bases and J 2 bases, leaving 7 bases between the germline ends. The CDR3 here is CASSFRENYGYTF. The DNA for the CDR3 is TGTGCCAGCAGTTTCCGGGAGAACTATGGCTACACCTTC.

The sample holds a few counts of this clonotype. The chain couples TRBV19 to TRBJ1-1; no reliable D call. The CDR3 covers 15 residues. V shed 5 bases and J shed 0 bases, with 13 bases lying between them. Looked up from germline, CDR1 is LNHDA and CDR2 is SQIVND (reference sequence). CDR3 in DNA: TGTGCCAGTAGTCGCAGTAGGCCGTTGAACACTGAAGCTTTCTTT. This codes for CASSRSRPLNTEAFF.

This clonotype appeared a few times. The rearrangement links TRBV6-1 to TRBJ1-1; the D is unclear. The germline V gene encodes CDR1 MNHNS and CDR2 SASEGT. This CDR3 has 14 amino acids. The V gene lost 7 bases and the J gene lost 0 bases, with 12 bases spanning the gap. The CDR3 sequence: CASNLLGMNTEAFF. In DNA, the CDR3 is TGTGCCAGCAACCTCCTAGGGATGAACACTGAAGCTTTCTTT.

The chain uses TRBV12-3 or TRBV12-4 and TRBJ1-3, with D uncertain. The germline V and J ends were trimmed by 3 bases and 8 bases, with 8 bases remaining between them. The CDR3 runs to 12 residues. CDR3 DNA: TGTGCCAGCAGTTTTAGGTTATACACCATATATTTT. Translated, it gives CASSFRLYTIYF.

This clonotype has at least ten counts. The chain joins TRBV12-3 or TRBV12-4 to TRBJ2-1; D not certain. Trimming cost V 2 bases and J 8 bases, with 10 bases left between them. This CDR3 region has 13 residues. The chain's CDR3 is CASSLTDRDEQFF. CDR3 nucleotides: TGTGCCAGCAGTTTAACAGATCGGGATGAGCAGTTCTTC.

This clonotype was detected only a few times. CDR3 protein: CASRLAVNTGELFF. The CDR3, as DNA: TGTGCCAGCAGACTAGCGGTTAACACCGGGGAGCTGTTTTTT. The chain carries TRBV11-3 and TRBJ2-2; TRBD2 agrees at 8 bases. Germline lookup yields CDR1 SGHNT and CDR2 YENEEA. After removal of 6 bases from V and 2 bases from J, the junction contained 2 bases not matched to a gene. CDR3 size: 14 residues.

The sample holds many counts of this clonotype. The chain links TRBV20-1 to TRBJ2-1; 7 nucleotides line up with TRBD2. The CDR3 extends over 15 amino acids. Looked up from germline, CDR1 is DFQATT and CDR2 is SNEGSKA (reference sequence). V was clipped by 3 bases and J by 1 base; unmatched bases: 6. In DNA form, the CDR3 reads TGCAGTGCTAGTCCCCTAGCGGCATCCTACAATGAGCAGTTCTTC. This translates into CSASPLAASYNEQFF.

The genes are TRBV9 and TRBJ2-5; the match to TRBD2 covers 8 bases. CDR1 is SGDLS and CDR2 is YYNGEE in the germline V gene. Trimming cost V 7 bases and J 4 bases; bases outside gene matches: 15. This CDR3 comprises 16 residues. In nucleotides, the CDR3 is TGTGCCAGCGCCCCCGAACGGGGGGGCCGAGGAGAGACCCAGTACTTC. Translation: CASAPERGGRGETQYF.

The rearrangement uses TRBV9 and TRBJ2-7; a possible D gene is TRBD2 (5 bases). Between the trimmed V and J ends, which lost 2 bases and 0 bases, there was a span of 15 bases. The CDR3 consists of 16 residues. The germline V gene encodes CDR1 SGDLS and CDR2 YYNGEE. The CDR3 reads CASSVKRNSPSYEQYF. Here the CDR3 DNA reads TGTGCCAGCAGCGTGAAGCGGAACAGTCCCTCCTACGAGCAGTACTTC.

This rearrangement joins TRBV6-5 to TRBJ1-4; 9 bases are a match to TRBD1. CDR1 and CDR2 from the germline V gene are MNHEY and SVGAGI. CDR3 length: 15 residues. Trimming took 2 bases from V and 5 from J; bases not matched to a gene: 3. The CDR3 reads CASSYAGQGNEKLFF. CDR3 nucleotides: TGTGCCAGCAGTTACGCGGGACAGGGAAATGAAAAACTGTTTTTT.

The genes are TRBV12-3 or TRBV12-4 and TRBJ1-4; D may be TRBD1 (6 bases). Trimming stripped 8 bases from V and 10 bases from J, with 14 bases between. CDR3 length equals 12 residues. CDR3 sequence reads: CASRGRGGKLFF. In nucleotides, the CDR3 is TGTGCCAGCCGAGGACGAGGGGGAAAACTGTTTTTT.

The rearrangement uses TRBV4-2 and TRBJ1-6; TRBD1 agrees at 8 bases. This CDR3 has 16 residues. V was clipped by 0 bases and J by 6 bases; unmatched bases: 4. The germline gives CDR1 LGHNA, CDR2 YNFKEQ. The CDR3 loop reads CASSQERTGPNSPLHF. The CDR3 DNA follows: TGTGCCAGCAGCCAAGAAAGGACAGGGCCTAATTCACCCCTCCACTTT.

V is TRBV5-1 and J is TRBJ2-3; TRBD2 aligns across 13 bases. The V gene end was trimmed by 4 bases and the J gene end by 0 bases; junction bases not matched to a gene: 5. The CDR3 runs to 17 residues. Germline V lookup: CDR1 SGHRS, CDR2 YFSETQ. Here the CDR3 reads CASSRGLAGPSTDTQYF. As DNA, the CDR3 is TGCGCCAGCAGCCGGGGACTAGCGGGACCTAGCACAGATACGCAGTATTTT. The variable domain in full, completed from reference TRBV5-1 and TRBJ2-3, reads KAGVTQTPRYLIKTRGQQVTLSCSPISGHRSVSWYQQTPGQGLQFLFEYFSETQRNKGNFPGRFSGRQFSNSRSEMNVSTLELGDSALYLCASSRGLAGPSTDTQYFGPGTRLTVL.

This clonotype was counted a few times. The chain has TRBV20-1 and TRBJ1-1, with D uncertain. This CDR3 region has 14 residues. The V end was cut by 5 bases, the J end by 3 bases, with 16 bases between. Per the germline V gene, CDR1 is DFQATT and CDR2 is SNEGSKA (reference sequence). CDR3 nucleotides: TGCAGTGCTCACCCCATGGGGAAGGACACTGAAGCTTTCTTT. This gives the protein CSAHPMGKDTEAFF.

The table lists this clonotype with many counts. V is TRBV7-2 and J is TRBJ2-2; a possible D gene is TRBD2 (6 bases). The CDR3 sequence is 14 residues long. Germline CDR1 reads SGHTA; CDR2 reads FQGNSA. The V and J ends lost 3 bases and 5 bases respectively, with 10 bases between them. The CDR3 DNA sequence: TGTGCCAGCAGCTTCCAAGGGAGGACCGGGGAGCTGTTTTTT. This encodes CASSFQGRTGELFF. Full variable domain (rest looked up from reference TRBV7-2 and TRBJ2-2): GAGVSQSPSNKVTEKGKDVELRCDPISGHTALYWYRQSLGQGLEFLIYFQGNSAPDKSGLPSDRFSAERTGGSVSTLTIQRTQQEDSAVYLCASSFQGRTGELFFGEGSRLTVL.

This clonotype showed up just a few times. The J gene is TRBJ1-4, the V gene TRBV12-3 or TRBV12-4; D gene unclear. The length of the CDR3 is 14 residues. Trimming removed 6 bases from V and 8 bases from J, with 16 bases in between. The CDR3 DNA reads as TGTGCCAGCAGCCCTTTCGGCATAAGCGAAAAACTGTTTTTT. It yields the protein CASSPFGISEKLFF.

This sequence joins TRBV7-2 and TRBJ2-1; D ambiguous. CDR1 is SGHTA and CDR2 is FQGNSA in the germline V gene. Between the trimmed V and J ends, which lost 1 base and 5 bases, there was a span of 6 bases. The CDR3 is 13 residues long. Here the CDR3 DNA reads TGTGCCAGCAGCTTAGACTCAAACAATGAGCAGTTCTTC. As protein: CASSLDSNNEQFF.

This sequence joins TRBV4-1 and TRBJ1-2, with 7 nucleotides matching TRBD1. Germline V gene lookup returns CDR1 MGHRA and CDR2 YSYEKL. Germline trimming cut 4 bases from V and 1 base from J; bases unmatched to any gene: 3. The CDR3 spans 14 residues. The CDR3 DNA reads TGCGCCAGCAGCCCCCAGGGGGTTAACTATGGCTACACCTTC. It translates to CASSPQGVNYGYTF.

This clonotype was seen a handful of times. The gene calls are TRBV5-5 and TRBJ2-7, with D uncertain. Trimming left V 1 base short and J 2 bases short, with 7 bases between. CDR1 and CDR2 (germline): SGHKS, YYEKEE (reference sequence). This CDR3 has 13 residues. Here the CDR3 DNA reads TGTGCCAGCAGCTTGAGGACCGCCTACGAGCAGTACTTC. Amino acid sequence: CASSLRTAYEQYF.

In regard to this clonotype: A much larger clone lies one base from this, so it may be a read error. The chain recombines TRBV2 with TRBJ2-1; D not resolved. This CDR3 is built from 10 residues. Trimming shortened V by 5 bases and J by 8 bases, and 4 bases separated the two germline ends. Germline CDR1 is SNHLY and CDR2 is FYNNEI. The CDR3, as DNA: TGTGCCAGCAGTTTCTATGAGCAGTTCTTC. This encodes CASSFYEQFF.

The CDR3 loop reads CASSLGWSGGDEQYF. In DNA, the CDR3 is TGTGCCAGCAGCTTAGGGTGGTCAGGGGGGGACGAGCAGTACTTC. J is TRBJ2-7 and V is TRBV7-6, with D perhaps being TRBD1 or TRBD2 (7 bases each). CDR3 length equals 15 residues. V lost 1 base and J 5 bases, leaving 15 bases between the germline ends. Looked up from germline, CDR1 is SGHVS and CDR2 is FNYEAQ. Variable domain in full (rest from reference TRBV7-6 and TRBJ2-7): GAGVSQSPRYKVTKRGQDVALRCDPISGHVSLYWYRQALGQGPEFLTYFNYEAQQDKSGLPNDRFSAERPEGSISTLTIQRTEQRDSAMYRCASSLGWSGGDEQYFGPGTRLTVT.

The CDR3 protein is CASTLGVEAQETQYF. In nucleotides, the CDR3 is TGTGCCAGCACCCTGGGGGTGGAAGCGCAAGAGACCCAGTACTTC. The rearrangement links TRBV12-3 or TRBV12-4 to TRBJ2-5, with D tentatively TRBD1 or TRBD2 (5 bases each). The CDR3 runs to 15 residues. Trimming shortened V by 7 bases and J by 2 bases, and 17 bases separated the two germline ends.

The chain couples TRBV2 to TRBJ2-4; 11 bases line up with TRBD2. J gave up 0 bases and V 6 bases, and 10 bases lay outside the gene matches. The germline gives CDR1 SNHLY, CDR2 FYNNEI. The CDR3 covers 18 residues. This chain's CDR3 is CASRLWTSGSLAKNIQYF. The CDR3 nucleotides are TGTGCCAGCAGACTATGGACTAGCGGGTCATTAGCCAAAAACATTCAGTACTTC.

V usage is TRBV10-3 and J usage is TRBJ1-1; D remains unclear. V lost 6 bases, J lost 4 bases, and 12 bases lay in between. The germline CDR1 and CDR2 sequences are ENHRY and SYGVKD. The CDR3 is made up of 13 amino acids. The CDR3 DNA reads TGTGCCATCAGCGTGACAAAGGTCACTGAAGCTTTCTTT. This gives the protein CAISVTKVTEAFF.

This sequence joins TRBV9 and TRBJ1-4; tentatively, D is TRBD1 (6 bases). Trimming took off 3 bases at V and 3 bases at J, with 18 bases between the two ends. Germline loops: CDR1 SGDLS, CDR2 YYNGEE. This CDR3 spans 17 amino acids. Written as DNA, the CDR3 is TGTGCCAGCAGCGCCCAGGGGCTCTGGACCCCTAATGAAAAACTGTTTTTT. This codes for CASSAQGLWTPNEKLFF.

This clonotype was recorded at least ten times. The V call is TRBV12-3 or TRBV12-4, the J call TRBJ1-1; the D is unclear. The ends were cut back, 4 bases at V and 4 bases at J, with 10 bases in the middle. The CDR3 sequence is 13 residues long. CDR3 in amino acids: CASSSQDSTEAFF. CDR3 nucleotides: TGTGCCAGCAGTTCCCAAGATAGCACTGAAGCTTTCTTT.